This T cell receptor beta chain was identified in a study of T cells in tuberculosis (dated by TCRdb to 2016 to 2019). About the investigation overall: To characterize T cells specific for the mycobacterial lipid antigen glucose monomycolate (GMM), the study used CD1B tetramers together with high-throughput TCR immunosequencing. With over nine people per group, a South African clinical cohort compared IGRA-negative adolescents, IGRA-positive adolescents with latent tuberculosis, and adults with active tuberculosis. Beyond this particular receptor, the publication reports: Using GEM motif frequencies, a classifier achieved about 63% accuracy, whereas a classifier built on the diverse GMM-specific repertoire got to more than 85% accuracy (AUROC around 0.88). Smaller NN-distances were partly driven by shorter CDR3-alpha lengths in active tuberculosis patients, and statistical significance was not reached for the TCR-beta difference. Clinical samples were chosen by availability of cryopreserved specimens, and active tuberculosis cases were adults while controls were adolescents. Compared with IGRA-negative controls, TCR-alpha repertoires from active tuberculosis had smaller mean NN-distances to GMM-specific TCRs, which suggests clonal expansion of these TCRs.

The immunoSEQ multiplex PCR assay was used to generate TCR libraries, with TCR-beta and/or TCR-alpha/delta assays applied to each sample. The amplified TCR libraries were sequenced using the Illumina high-throughput platform. The original methods were these. Clustering and dimensionality reduction were performed using pairwise TCRdist distances among GMM-specific receptors from ex vivo sorted or in vitro expanded T cells. The score assigned to each clinical repertoire was mean NN-distance, meaning the average TCRdist to the nearest 10% of tetramer-positive reference sequences. GEM TCR motif frequency was calculated as the fraction of unique TCRs that matched known GEM sequences in V/J usage and CDR3 length. Linear discriminant analysis with leave-one-out cross-validation, implemented in scikit-learn, was used to classify active tuberculosis. Drawn from immuneACCESS, this table holds only the in-frame rearrangements with V and J called that TCRdb kept. Clones are partly lost; checked studies trace under half to an unresolved V gene and leave the rest unexplained. V and J calls and clone size follow that table, whereas D and trimming were derived from the DNA. The sample table lists tens of thousands of clones, roughly 95% of them with a count of one. 7% to 9% of the sample belongs to the ten largest clones.

Via the germline V gene (reference sequence), CDR1 is SGHNT and CDR2 YYREEE. V and J lose 4 bases and 1 base, and a span of 14 bases separates them. The cysteine opens and the phenylalanine closes a CDR3 of 15 amino acids. CDR3 DNA only is kept here, 45 bases in frame from base 1. At study entry, adolescents were screened for latent tuberculosis infection by tuberculin skin test and QuantiFERON-TB GOLD In-Tube IGRA. Unsorted cryopreserved PBMC were immunosequenced, covering on average approximately 100,000 T cells per clinical donor. Eleven high schools in the Worcester region of the Western Cape, South Africa, served as enrollment sites for adolescents aged 12 to 18 years. Around 10 M. tuberculosis-infected adolescents and some ten uninfected adolescents, matched for age and sex, were selected. PBMC from adolescents were isolated by density centrifugation from freshly drawn heparinized blood and were then cryopreserved.

As for this clone: Its antigen is unknown. No base-level quality is on record; no much larger clone is a single base apart.

The TCR was taken from a donor aged 10-29 years with latent tuberculosis or without tuberculosis infection. Recombination linked TRBV5-4 to TRBJ1-1, with the D gene uncertain. Sequencing was done on a sample of PBMCs. The base sequence is TGTGCCAGCAGCCCTACCGGGGAGGGGAACACTGAAGCTTTCTTT. It translates as CASSPTGEGNTEAFF.